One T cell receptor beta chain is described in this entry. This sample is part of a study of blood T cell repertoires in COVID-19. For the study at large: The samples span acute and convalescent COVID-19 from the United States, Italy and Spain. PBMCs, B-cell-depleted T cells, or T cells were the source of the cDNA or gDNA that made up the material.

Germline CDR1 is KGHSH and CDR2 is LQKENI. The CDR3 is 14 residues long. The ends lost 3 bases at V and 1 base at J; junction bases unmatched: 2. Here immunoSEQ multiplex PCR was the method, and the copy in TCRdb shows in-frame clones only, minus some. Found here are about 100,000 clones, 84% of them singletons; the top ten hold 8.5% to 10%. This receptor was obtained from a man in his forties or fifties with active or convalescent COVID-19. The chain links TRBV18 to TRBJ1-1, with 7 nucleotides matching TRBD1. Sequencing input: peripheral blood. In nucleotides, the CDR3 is TGTGCCAGCTCACCGGCAGGGGGGAACACTGAAGCTTTCTTT. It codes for CASSPAGGNTEAFF.